The TCR beta chain under discussion was sequenced for a study of blood T cell repertoires in COVID-19. Overall study: Both acute and convalescent COVID-19 samples were obtained from the United States, Italy and Spain.

CDR1 and CDR2 (germline): DFQATT, SNEGSKA (reference sequence). Trimming took off 3 bases at V and 2 bases at J, with 7 bases between the two ends. The CDR3 contains 12 residues. Authors' analysis steps: Estimated nucleated cell counts came from reference gene primer amplification. Here immunoSEQ multiplex PCR was the method, and the copy in TCRdb shows in-frame clones only, minus some. Clone size and the V and J calls come from that table; the DNA yielded D and trimming. This sample yields 120,000 to 150,000 clones, of which 80% are seen a single time; 10% to 15% belongs to the top ten. The rearrangement uses TRBV20-1 and TRBJ2-5; unclear D gene. This sequence originates from a man in his fifties or sixties with active or convalescent COVID-19. The sequencing sample was made of peripheral blood. As DNA, the CDR3 is TGCAGTGCTAGTCAGAATCAAGAGACCCAGTACTTC. As protein: CSASQNQETQYF.